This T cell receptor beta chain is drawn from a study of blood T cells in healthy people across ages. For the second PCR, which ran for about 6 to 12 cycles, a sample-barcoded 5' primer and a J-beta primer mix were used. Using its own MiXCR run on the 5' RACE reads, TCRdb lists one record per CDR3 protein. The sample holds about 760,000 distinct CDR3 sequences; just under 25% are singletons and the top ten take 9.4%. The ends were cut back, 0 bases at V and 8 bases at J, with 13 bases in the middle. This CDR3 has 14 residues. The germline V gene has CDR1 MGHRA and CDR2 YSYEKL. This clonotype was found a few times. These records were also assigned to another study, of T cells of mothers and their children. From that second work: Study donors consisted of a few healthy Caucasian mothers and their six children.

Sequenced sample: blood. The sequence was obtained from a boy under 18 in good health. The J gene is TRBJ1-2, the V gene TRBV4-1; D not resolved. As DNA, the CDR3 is TGCGCCAGCAGCCAAGATATTCCCCGGCGGGGCTACACCTTC. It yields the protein CASSQDIPRRGYTF.